What follows describes a single TCR beta chain. Its cognate antigen is unknown. In germline, CDR1 is MNHEY, CDR2 SMNVEV (reference sequence). V lost 8 bases to trimming and J lost 5 bases, with 16 bases between them. The CDR3 loop spans 14 amino acids. TCRdb reanalysed the reads using MiXCR and keeps one entry per CDR3 protein. The table records roughly 990,000 distinct CDR3 sequences, 30% to 40% of them present only once. This entry is derived from a study of T cell repertoires in cytomegalovirus infection. This specimen was cultured CD8+ T cells from PBMCs, taken from culture after CMV antigen stimulation. The V and J genes are TRBV27 and TRBJ1-5; D may be TRBD1 (6 bases). The receptor's source is a human donor in good health (CMV status not recorded). Some clones in this sample may be carry-over from other donors' samples. The CDR3 region is CASGLGDTDQPQHF. CDR3 bases: TGTGCCAGCGGGCTCGGGGACACCGATCAGCCCCAGCATTTT.